This T cell receptor (beta chain) was captured in a study of blood T cell repertoires in COVID-19. The data were produced by immunoSEQ multiplex PCR, yet TCRdb's version contains in-frame clones alone and is incomplete. The sample records approximately 440,000 clones, less than 95% being singletons. The CDR3 length is 16 residues. Trimming removed 3 bases at V and 2 bases at J, with 16 bases between. Germline V lookup: CDR1 WSHSY, CDR2 SAAADI. The genes are TRBV10-2 and TRBJ2-5, with a possible D match to TRBD2 (5 bases). The sequence came from a man aged 18 to 30 who had recovered from COVID-19. The source material was PBMCs or T cells enriched from blood (not recorded which). The CDR3 here is CASSEGNRGLQETQYF. DNA of the CDR3: TGCGCCAGCAGTGAAGGGAACCGGGGTCTGCAAGAGACCCAGTACTTC.